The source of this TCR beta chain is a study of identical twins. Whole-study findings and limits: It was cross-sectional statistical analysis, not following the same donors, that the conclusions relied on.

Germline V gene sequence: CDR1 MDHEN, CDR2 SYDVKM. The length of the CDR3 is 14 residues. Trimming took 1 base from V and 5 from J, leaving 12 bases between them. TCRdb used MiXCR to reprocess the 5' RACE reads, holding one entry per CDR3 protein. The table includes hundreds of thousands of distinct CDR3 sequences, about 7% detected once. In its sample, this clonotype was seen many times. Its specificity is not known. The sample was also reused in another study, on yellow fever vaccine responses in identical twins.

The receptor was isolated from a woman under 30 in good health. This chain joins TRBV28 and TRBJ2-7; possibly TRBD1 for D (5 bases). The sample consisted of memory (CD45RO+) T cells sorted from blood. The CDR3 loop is CASSLSQGNHEQYF. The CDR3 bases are TGTGCCAGCAGTTTATCCCAGGGAAATCACGAGCAGTACTTC.